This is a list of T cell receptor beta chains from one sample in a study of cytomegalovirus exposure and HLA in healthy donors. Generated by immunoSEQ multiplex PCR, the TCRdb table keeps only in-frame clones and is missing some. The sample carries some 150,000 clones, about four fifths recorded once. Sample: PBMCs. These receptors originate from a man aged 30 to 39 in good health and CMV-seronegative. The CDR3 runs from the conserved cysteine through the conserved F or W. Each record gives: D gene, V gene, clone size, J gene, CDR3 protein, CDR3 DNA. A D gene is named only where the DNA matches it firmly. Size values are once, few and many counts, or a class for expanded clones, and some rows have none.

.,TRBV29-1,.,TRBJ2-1,CSVVGVLSNEQFF,TGCAGCGTTGTAGGGGTCCTTTCCAATGAGCAGTTCTTC
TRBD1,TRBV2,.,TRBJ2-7,CASRRDREDYEQYF,TGTGCCAGCAGGCGGGACAGGGAGGACTACGAGCAGTACTTC
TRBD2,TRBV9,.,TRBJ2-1,CASSAGLAGVNEQFF,TGTGCCAGCAGCGCCGGACTAGCGGGGGTAAATGAGCAGTTCTTC
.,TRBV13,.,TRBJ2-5,CASSLRGGEETQYF,TGTGCCAGCAGCTTACGCGGAGGGGAGGAGACCCAGTACTTC
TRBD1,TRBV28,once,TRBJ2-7,CAITGTGGTYEQYF,TGTGCCATTACGGGGACAGGGGGAACCTACGAGCAGTACTTC
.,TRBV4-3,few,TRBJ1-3,CASSQDPWSTGDSGNTIYF,TGCGCCAGCAGCCAAGATCCGTGGAGCACGGGGGACTCTGGAAACACCATATATTTT
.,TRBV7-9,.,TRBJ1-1,CASSSPTDEAFF,TGTGCCAGCAGCTCTCCGACAGATGAAGCTTTCTTT
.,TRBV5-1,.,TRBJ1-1,CASSLGGGGGSTEAFF,TGCGCCAGCAGCTTGGGAGGTGGGGGCGGGAGCACTGAAGCTTTCTTT
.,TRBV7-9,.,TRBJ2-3,CASSGALQTDTQYF,TGTGCCAGCAGCGGGGCACTTCAAACAGATACGCAGTATTTT
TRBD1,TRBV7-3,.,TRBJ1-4,CASSPRQGRFEKLFF,TGTGCCAGCAGCCCCCGACAGGGGAGATTTGAAAAACTGTTTTTT
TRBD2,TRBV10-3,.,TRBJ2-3,CASSISGTGTDTQYF,TGTGCCTCATCAATTAGCGGGACGGGTACAGATACGCAGTATTTT